The 28 T cell receptor beta chains presented below share a single source sample, sequenced in a study of blood T cell repertoires in COVID-19. TCRdb keeps only in-frame clones here, not all; method: immunoSEQ multiplex PCR. The sample has roughly 160,000 clones; roughly 87% are singletons. The source material was PBMCs or T cells enriched from blood (not recorded which). The receptors derive from a woman aged 45 to 65 who had recovered from COVID-19.

V and J are TRBV15 and TRBJ2-7; tentatively, D is TRBD1 (7 bases). With 3 bases removed from V and 2 bases from J, the gap between germline ends came to 11 bases. This CDR3 contains 14 residues. The germline V gene encodes CDR1 LNHNV and CDR2 YYDKDF (reference sequence). DNA of the CDR3: TGTGCCACCAGCAGGGCCAGGGGGGCCTACGAGCAGTACTTC. Protein sequence: CATSRARGAYEQYF.

This chain joins TRBV4-2 and TRBJ1-2; D possibly corresponds to TRBD1 (6 bases). The CDR3 contains 16 residues. Germline values: CDR1 LGHNA, CDR2 YNFKEQ. Trimming removed 3 bases from V and 5 bases from J, with 19 bases in between. The CDR3 reads CASSQENVRGAYGYTF. In nucleotides, the CDR3 is TGTGCCAGCAGCCAGGAAAACGTCCGGGGGGCTTATGGCTACACCTTC.

This sequence joins TRBV2 and TRBJ1-6; no definite D call. Between the trimmed V and J ends, which lost 6 bases and 0 bases, there was a span of 15 bases. The CDR3 is 17 amino acids. The germline V gene has CDR1 SNHLY and CDR2 FYNNEI. In DNA, the CDR3 is TGTGCCAGCAGGATCAGCGGATTTAGCTCCTATAATTCACCCCTCCACTTT. Its protein product is CASRISGFSSYNSPLHF.

The chain carries TRBV7-2 and TRBJ2-7, with 11 bases that match TRBD2. The CDR3 length is 16 residues. V was clipped by 7 bases and J by 5 bases; unmatched bases: 13. Germline V CDR1 and CDR2: SGHTA, FQGNSA. Here the CDR3 reads CASNALVAGGLHEQYF. The CDR3 nucleotides read TGTGCCAGCAATGCGCTGGTAGCGGGAGGGCTCCACGAGCAGTACTTC.

The chain uses TRBV7-2 and TRBJ1-5, with a possible D match to TRBD1 (5 bases). CDR3 length equals 15 residues. V was cut by 1 base and J by 6 bases, with 13 bases left in between. The germline V gene encodes CDR1 SGHTA and CDR2 FQGNSA. The CDR3 loop reads CASSLGPQGSQPQHF. CDR3 nucleotides: TGTGCCAGCAGCTTAGGGCCCCAGGGCAGTCAGCCCCAGCATTTT.

This clone was observed at least ten times. This chain links TRBV11-2 with TRBJ2-7; 8 bases line up with TRBD1. Germline CDR1 reads SGHAT; CDR2 reads FQNNGV. V trimming: 1 base; J trimming: 0 bases; junction bases outside the gene matches: 8. CDR3 length: 17 amino acids. The chain's CDR3 is CASSLGTGGRSSYEQYF. In DNA, the CDR3 is TGTGCCAGCAGCTTAGGTACAGGGGGGCGTTCCTCCTACGAGCAGTACTTC.

The rearrangement joins TRBV5-4 to TRBJ2-5; a possible D gene is TRBD1 (5 bases). Germline values: CDR1 SGHNT, CDR2 YYREEE (reference sequence). This CDR3 is built from 13 residues. V lost 5 bases and J lost 5, with 13 bases in between. CDR3 coding DNA: TGTGCCAGCAGTGCAGGGTTGGAGGAGACCCAGTACTTC. Residues: CASSAGLEETQYF.

This rearrangement joins TRBV5-1 to TRBJ2-7, with TRBD1 matching over 7 bases. This CDR3 comprises 16 residues. V trimming: 2 bases; J trimming: 0 bases; junction bases outside the gene matches: 8. Germline V gene lookup returns CDR1 SGHRS and CDR2 YFSETQ. CDR3 loop: CASSFLGGQSSYEQYF. The CDR3 bases are TGCGCCAGCAGCTTCTTAGGGGGACAGTCCTCCTACGAGCAGTACTTC.

This clone has only one observation. J is TRBJ2-3 and V is TRBV7-8; 9 nucleotides line up with TRBD2. The junction had 5 bases not matched to a gene; V was cut back by 2 bases and J by 2 bases. The V gene's germline CDR1 is SGHVS and CDR2 FQNEAQ. This CDR3 contains 16 residues. In DNA form, the CDR3 reads TGTGCCAGCAGCTTATTCCTAGCGGGGATCACAGATACGCAGTATTTT. It encodes CASSLFLAGITDTQYF.

The chain joins TRBV11-2 to TRBJ2-1; TRBD2 matches at 7 bases. The V gene's germline CDR1 is SGHAT and CDR2 FQNNGV. V trimming: 6 bases; J trimming: 4 bases; junction bases outside the gene matches: 12. The CDR3 loop spans 16 amino acids. In nucleotides, the CDR3 is TGTGCCAGCAGAGTAGGAGAGCTAGCGGAGTACAATGAGCAGTTCTTC. This sequence encodes CASRVGELAEYNEQFF.

The CDR3 DNA follows: TGTGCCAGCAGCGCCCGGGACAGTGGAAACACCATATATTTT. Translation gives CASSARDSGNTIYF. The rearrangement links TRBV9 to TRBJ1-3; the match to TRBD1 covers 7 bases. The CDR3 length is 14 residues. The germline V gene has CDR1 SGDLS and CDR2 YYNGEE. Trimming at V came to 3 bases and at J to 3 bases, leaving 3 bases not matched to a gene.

The chain carries TRBV5-1 and TRBJ1-2; D might be TRBD1 (5 bases). This CDR3 contains 12 residues. The V end was cut by 4 bases, the J end by 8 bases, with 12 bases between. Germline loops: CDR1 SGHRS, CDR2 YFSETQ. Here the CDR3 reads CASSTGLWGYTF. The CDR3 bases are TGCGCCAGCAGCACGGGACTGTGGGGCTACACCTTC.

V usage is TRBV30 and J usage is TRBJ1-5; TRBD1 might be the D (6 bases). Trimming stripped 2 bases from V and 8 bases from J, with 19 bases between. Germline values: CDR1 GTSNPN, CDR2 SVGIG (reference sequence). This CDR3 comprises 15 residues. In DNA form, the CDR3 reads TGTGCCTGGAGTACGGGAACAGGGAATGGAAAGCCCCAGCATTTT. The encoded protein is CAWSTGTGNGKPQHF. The full variable domain, in which reference TRBV30 and TRBJ1-5 provide the parts outside the CDR3, is SQTIHQWPATLVQPVGSPLSLECTVEGTSNPNLYWYRQAAGRGLQLLFYSVGIGQISSEVPQNLSASRPQDRQFILSSKKLLLSDSGFYLCAWSTGTGNGKPQHFGDGTRLSIL.

This clone came up once. V is TRBV7-2 and J is TRBJ2-5; 11 bases are shared with TRBD2. The CDR3 has 16 amino acids. Germline loops: CDR1 SGHTA, CDR2 FQGNSA. Trimming cost V 3 bases and J 1 base; bases outside gene matches: 4. CDR3 sequence (DNA): TGTGCCAGCAGCTTTAGACTAGCGGGAACCCAAGAGACCCAGTACTTC. It specifies CASSFRLAGTQETQYF.

The chain couples TRBV10-3 to TRBJ2-7; 8 bases map to TRBD1. The CDR3 extends over 14 amino acids. V was clipped by 4 bases and J by 2 bases; unmatched bases: 4. Germline V gives CDR1 ENHRY, CDR2 SYGVKD. The CDR3 sequence: CAISAQGATYEQYF. CDR3 DNA: TGTGCCATCAGTGCCCAGGGGGCAACCTACGAGCAGTACTTC.

The V call is TRBV12-5, the J call TRBJ1-6; 7 bases are a match to TRBD1. Germline assignment: CDR1 LGHNT and CDR2 FRNRAP. The V and J ends lost 6 bases and 0 bases, in that order; junction bases with no gene match: 8. The CDR3 spans 17 residues. CDR3 protein: CASGRQGGSSYNSPLHF. The DNA of the CDR3 is TGTGCTAGTGGACGACAGGGTGGGAGCTCCTATAATTCACCCCTCCACTTT.

The chain couples TRBV28 to TRBJ1-4, with 8 positions matching TRBD1. V lost 6 bases to trimming and J lost 10 bases; unmatched junction nucleotides: 10. Germline V CDR1 and CDR2: MDHEN, SYDVKM. The CDR3 is 14 residues long. CDR3 sequence reads: CASSRTGYGVKLFF. CDR3 nucleotides: TGTGCCAGCAGCCGGACAGGGTATGGGGTAAAACTGTTTTTT.

The table lists this clone with a few counts. Here the CDR3 reads CASSLIQGLGEQYF. CDR3 DNA: TGTGCCAGCAGTTTAATACAGGGTCTGGGTGAGCAGTACTTC. The rearrangement joins TRBV28 to TRBJ2-7, with D perhaps TRBD1 (6 bases). This CDR3 is 14 amino acids long. V lost 2 bases and J lost 7, with 15 bases in between. Germline V CDR1 and CDR2: MDHEN, SYDVKM.

This clone was seen only once. The chain carries TRBV27 and TRBJ2-5, with TRBD2 as a possible D gene (5 bases). This CDR3 has 14 residues. The germline V gene has CDR1 MNHEY and CDR2 SMNVEV (reference sequence). Trimming shortened V by 5 bases and J by 2 bases, and 12 bases separated the two germline ends. Here the CDR3 reads CASSPSSPQETQYF. CDR3 sequence (DNA): TGTGCCAGCAGTCCATCTAGCCCGCAAGAGACCCAGTACTTC.

This chain joins TRBV14 and TRBJ2-7; 9 nucleotides line up with TRBD1. The ends lost 4 bases at V and 2 bases at J; junction bases unmatched: 6. There are 15 residues in the CDR3. The germline gives CDR1 SGHDN, CDR2 FVKESK. Here the CDR3 reads CASSPWGQGAYEQYF. The CDR3 DNA reads as TGTGCCAGCAGCCCATGGGGACAGGGTGCCTACGAGCAGTACTTC.

In DNA form, the CDR3 reads TGCGCCAGCAGCTTGGGAGGCTCGGCGACTGAAGCTTTCTTT. It is translated as CASSLGGSATEAFF. The genes are TRBV5-1 and TRBJ1-1; no reliable D call. Trimming took 0 bases from V and 5 from J, leaving 11 bases between them. The CDR3 contains 14 residues. CDR1 is SGHRS, CDR2 YFSETQ, per germline. The whole variable domain, remainder taken from reference TRBV5-1 and TRBJ1-1, is KAGVTQTPRYLIKTRGQQVTLSCSPISGHRSVSWYQQTPGQGLQFLFEYFSETQRNKGNFPGRFSGRQFSNSRSEMNVSTLELGDSALYLCASSLGGSATEAFFGQGTRLTVV.

The J gene is TRBJ1-1, the V gene TRBV27; D is possibly TRBD1 (6 bases). Trimming took 6 bases from V and 5 from J, leaving 16 bases between them. CDR3 length: 14 amino acids. CDR1 and CDR2 from the germline V gene are MNHEY and SMNVEV (reference sequence). CDR3 protein: CASSRGAPGTEAFF. In DNA form, the CDR3 reads TGTGCCAGCAGCCGGGGGGCCCCGGGGACTGAAGCTTTCTTT.

This clone has just one count. The chain uses TRBV29-1 and TRBJ1-1; D not certain. V was trimmed by 1 base and J by 7 bases, leaving 4 bases between them. CDR3 length: 10 residues. Germline CDR1 reads SQVTM; CDR2 reads ANQGSEA. DNA for the CDR3: TGCAGCGTTGAAGCAATTGAAGCTTTCTTT. This sequence encodes CSVEAIEAFF.

Written as DNA, the CDR3 is TGTGCCAGCAGCTCCGGGGCGCGGGGCAGCACAGATACGCAGTATTTT. Protein: CASSSGARGSTDTQYF. J is TRBJ2-3 and V is TRBV5-8; a weak D match, TRBD2 (6 bases). Deletions cut 3 bases from V and 0 bases from J, with 14 bases between. The CDR3 covers 16 residues. Germline CDR1 and CDR2: SGHTS and YDEGEE.

Only one count was recorded for this clone. The chain uses TRBV5-4 and TRBJ2-3, with D possibly being TRBD1 (5 bases). The V end was cut by 4 bases, the J end by 2 bases, with 8 bases between. The CDR3 spans 13 residues. The germline CDR1 and CDR2 sequences are SGHNT and YYREEE (reference sequence). This chain's CDR3 is CASSNRNTDTQYF. The DNA for the CDR3 is TGTGCCAGCAGCAACAGGAACACAGATACGCAGTATTTT.

This rearrangement joins TRBV5-1 to TRBJ2-2; a possible D gene is TRBD2 (6 bases). The CDR3 loop spans 16 amino acids. Germline CDR1 reads SGHRS; CDR2 reads YFSETQ. The germline V and J ends were trimmed by 4 bases and 1 base, with 14 bases remaining between them. The CDR3 nucleotides read TGCGCCAGCAGCCCGGCGGCTAGCGTGAACACCGGGGAGCTGTTTTTT. This gives the protein CASSPAASVNTGELFF.

The gene calls are TRBV6-5 and TRBJ2-5, with 11 bases matching TRBD1. Germline values: CDR1 MNHEY, CDR2 SVGAGI. V shed 2 bases and J 5 bases; nucleotides not matched to a gene: 7. The length of the CDR3 is 16 residues. The CDR3 DNA sequence: TGTGCCAGCAGTTACGGGACAGGGGGGGTACGTGAGACCCAGTACTTC. This gives the protein CASSYGTGGVRETQYF.

The chain carries TRBV11-3 and TRBJ2-7, with a weak D call TRBD2 (6 bases). The V end lost 5 bases, the J end lost 3 bases, and 14 bases lay between the germline ends. Germline values: CDR1 SGHNT, CDR2 YENEEA. This CDR3 is built from 14 residues. CDR3 coding DNA: TGTGCCAGCAGCACAAACCCGGGACTCTACGAGCAGTACTTC. This gives the protein CASSTNPGLYEQYF.